This TCR beta chain was recorded in a study of OX40 agonist ivuxolimab in advanced cancers. Data came from immunoSEQ multiplex PCR; TCRdb stores just in-frame clones and leaves some out. This table has fewer than 65,000 clones, 80% to 85% appearing once. Sequencing used CD4+ or CD8+ T cells sorted from blood, obtained in a trial of the OX40 agonist ivuxolimab. The sequence derives from an adult with an advanced solid tumor such as melanoma, head and neck, liver or kidney cancer.

For the CDR3, the DNA is TGTGCCAGTAGTCAGGGAGAGACCCAGTACTTC. It encodes CASSQGETQYF. J is TRBJ2-5 and V is TRBV19, with D perhaps TRBD1 (5 bases). CDR3 size: 11 residues. Between the trimmed V and J ends, which lost 5 bases and 4 bases, there was a span of 5 bases. The germline CDR1 and CDR2 sequences are LNHDA and SQIVND (reference sequence).